This T cell receptor beta chain was sequenced for a study of blood T cell repertoires in COVID-19. Clones were read by immunoSEQ multiplex PCR, and TCRdb kept only the in-frame ones, dropping some. The table records roughly 40,000 clones, about 86% of them present only once. The receptor comes from a man in his 70s with acute or convalescent COVID-19. Sequenced: peripheral blood.

CDR3 nucleotides: TGTGCCAGCAGCTTGTCCACAGGGGGAGACGGCTACACCTTC. It specifies CASSLSTGGDGYTF. This chain connects TRBV5-6 to TRBJ1-2; 8 nucleotides align to TRBD1. The CDR3 spans 14 residues. V was clipped by 1 base and J by 8 bases; unmatched bases: 7. Germline assignment: CDR1 SGHDT and CDR2 YYEEEE.